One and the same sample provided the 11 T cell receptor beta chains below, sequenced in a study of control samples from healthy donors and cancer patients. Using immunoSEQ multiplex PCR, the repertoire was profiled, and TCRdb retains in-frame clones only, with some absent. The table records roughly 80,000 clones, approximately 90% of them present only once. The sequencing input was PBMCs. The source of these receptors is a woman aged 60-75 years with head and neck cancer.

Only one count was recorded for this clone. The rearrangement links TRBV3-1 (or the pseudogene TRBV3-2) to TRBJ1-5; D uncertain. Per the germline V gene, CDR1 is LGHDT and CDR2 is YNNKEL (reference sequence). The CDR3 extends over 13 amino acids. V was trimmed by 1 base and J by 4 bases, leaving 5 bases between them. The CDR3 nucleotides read TGTGCCAGCAGCCAAGCTCCTAATCAGCCCCAGCATTTT. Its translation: CASSQAPNQPQHF.

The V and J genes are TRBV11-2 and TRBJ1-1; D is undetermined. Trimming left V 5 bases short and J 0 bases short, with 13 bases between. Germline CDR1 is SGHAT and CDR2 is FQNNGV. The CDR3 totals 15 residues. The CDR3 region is CASSPQWTVNTEAFF. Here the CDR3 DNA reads TGTGCCAGCAGCCCCCAATGGACGGTGAACACTGAAGCTTTCTTT.

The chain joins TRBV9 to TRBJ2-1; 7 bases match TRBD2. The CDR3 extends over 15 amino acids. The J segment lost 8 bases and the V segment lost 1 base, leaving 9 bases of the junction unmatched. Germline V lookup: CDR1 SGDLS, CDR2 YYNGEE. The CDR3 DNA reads TGTGCCAGCAGCGTAACTAGCGTCCTAGCTCATGAGCAGTTCTTC. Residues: CASSVTSVLAHEQFF.

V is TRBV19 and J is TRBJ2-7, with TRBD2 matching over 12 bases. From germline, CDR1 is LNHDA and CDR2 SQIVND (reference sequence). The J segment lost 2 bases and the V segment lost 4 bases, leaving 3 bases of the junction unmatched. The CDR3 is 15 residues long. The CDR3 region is CASSRLAGETYEQYF. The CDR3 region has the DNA TGTGCCAGTAGTAGACTAGCGGGAGAGACCTACGAGCAGTACTTC.

The CDR3 DNA follows: TGTGCCATCAGTGAGTACGGACAGCCGGGGTTGAGTAAAGCTTTCTTT. Amino acid sequence: CAISEYGQPGLSKAFF. The chain couples TRBV10-3 to TRBJ1-1, with a possible D match to TRBD1 (6 bases). V dropped 1 base and J dropped 9 bases, with 21 bases sitting between them. In germline, CDR1 is ENHRY, CDR2 SYGVKD. CDR3 length equals 16 residues.

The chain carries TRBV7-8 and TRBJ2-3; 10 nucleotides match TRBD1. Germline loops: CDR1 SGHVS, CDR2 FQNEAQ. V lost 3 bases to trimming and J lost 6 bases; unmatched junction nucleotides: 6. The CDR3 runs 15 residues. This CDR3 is CASSFRQGALDTQYF. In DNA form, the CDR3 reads TGTGCCAGCAGCTTTAGACAGGGGGCTTTGGATACGCAGTATTTT. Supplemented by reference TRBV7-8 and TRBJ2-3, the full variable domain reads GAGVSQSPRYKVAKRGQDVALRCDPISGHVSLFWYQQALGQGPEFLTYFQNEAQLDKSGLPSDRFFAERPEGSVSTLKIQRTQQEDSAVYLCASSFRQGALDTQYFGPGTRLTVL.

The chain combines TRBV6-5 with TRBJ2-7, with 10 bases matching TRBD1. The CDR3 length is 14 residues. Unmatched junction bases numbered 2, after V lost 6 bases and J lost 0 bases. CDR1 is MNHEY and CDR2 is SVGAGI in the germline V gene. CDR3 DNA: TGTGCCAGCAGACGACAGGGGGCCTCCTACGAGCAGTACTTC. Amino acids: CASRRQGASYEQYF.

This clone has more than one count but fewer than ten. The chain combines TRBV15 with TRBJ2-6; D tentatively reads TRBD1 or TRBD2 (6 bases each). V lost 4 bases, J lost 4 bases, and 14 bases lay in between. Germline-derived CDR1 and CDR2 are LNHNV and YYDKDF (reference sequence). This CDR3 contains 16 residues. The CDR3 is CATSTPRGDGANVLTF. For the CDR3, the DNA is TGTGCCACCAGCACCCCGAGGGGGGACGGGGCCAACGTCCTGACTTTC.

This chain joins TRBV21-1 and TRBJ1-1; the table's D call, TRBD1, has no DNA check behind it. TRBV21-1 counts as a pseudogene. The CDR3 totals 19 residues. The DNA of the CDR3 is TGTGCCAGCACCAACCCGGACAGGGTAAAAGGGTGTACTCACACTGAAGCTTTCTTT. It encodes CASTNPDRVKGCTHTEAFF.

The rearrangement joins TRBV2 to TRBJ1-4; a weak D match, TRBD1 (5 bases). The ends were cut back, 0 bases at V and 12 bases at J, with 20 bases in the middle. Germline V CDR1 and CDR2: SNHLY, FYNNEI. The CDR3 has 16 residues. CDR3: CASSEALRAGRWELFF. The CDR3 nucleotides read TGTGCCAGCAGTGAAGCGCTTCGGGCAGGGAGGTGGGAACTGTTTTTT. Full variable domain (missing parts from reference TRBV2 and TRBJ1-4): EPEVTQTPSHQVTQMGQEVILRCVPISNHLYFYWYRQILGQKVEFLVSFYNNEISEKSEIFDDQFSVERPDGSNFTLKIRSTKLEDSAMYFCASSEALRAGRWELFFGSGTQLSVL.

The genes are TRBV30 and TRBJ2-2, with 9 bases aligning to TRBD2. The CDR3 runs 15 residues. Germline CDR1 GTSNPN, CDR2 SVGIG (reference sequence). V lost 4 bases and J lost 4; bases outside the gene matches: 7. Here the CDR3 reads CAWIGGRAGTGELFF. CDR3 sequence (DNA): TGTGCCTGGATCGGCGGGAGGGCCGGCACCGGGGAGCTGTTTTTT.